A selection of T cell receptor beta chains follows, all from one sample in a study of chemoradiotherapy in HPV16-positive cancers. The assay was immunoSEQ multiplex PCR, and TCRdb's table has in-frame clones only and misses some. The sample has roughly 16,000 clones; 85% to 95% are singletons. The sample in question was blood, obtained from a patient who underwent chemoradiotherapy. These receptors originate from a human donor with HPV-associated anogenital cancer. The CDR3 runs from the conserved cysteine through the conserved F or W. The D gene is left open where the match is weak. The size of a clone is reported for some rows only, either as once, few or many, or as a class for expanded clones.

j_call v_call d_call clone_size cdr3_aa cdr3_nt
TRBJ2-3 TRBV5-1 TRBD2 - CASSLRTSGDGDTQYF TGCGCCAGCAGCCTTAGGACTAGCGGGGATGGAGATACGCAGTATTTT
TRBJ1-3 TRBV4-3 - - CASSQDGGSGNTIYF TGCGCCAGCAGCCAAGATGGGGGATCGGGAAACACCATATATTTT
TRBJ1-1 TRBV30 - few CAWFGWAKQNTEAFF TGTGCCTGGTTCGGGTGGGCGAAACAGAACACTGAAGCTTTCTTT
TRBJ1-1 TRBV5-4 - - CASSLEGTNTEAFF TGTGCCAGCAGCTTGGAAGGGACGAACACTGAAGCTTTCTTT
TRBJ1-2 TRBV5-6 - - CASSLAPEGGYTF TGTGCCAGCAGCTTGGCACCTGAGGGTGGCTACACCTTC
TRBJ2-1 TRBV27 TRBD2 - CASSRGGTYNEQFF TGTGCCAGCAGCCGGGGGGGTACCTACAATGAGCAGTTCTTC
TRBJ1-1 TRBV6-1 - - CASSDWSAFF TGTGCCAGCAGTGACTGGTCGGCTTTCTTT
TRBJ2-1 TRBV6-5 TRBD2 - CASSYSASGGDEQFF TGTGCCAGCAGTTACTCGGCTAGCGGGGGAGATGAGCAGTTCTTC
TRBJ1-4 TRBV2 TRBD1 - CASTTTGAGEKLFF TGTGCCAGCACCACGACAGGGGCTGGTGAAAAACTGTTTTTT
TRBJ2-3 TRBV9 - - CASSEGGAGIAPDTQYF TGTGCCAGCAGCGAGGGGGGAGCGGGGATAGCTCCAGATACGCAGTATTTT
TRBJ2-3 TRBV19 - - CASKLGADTQYF TGTGCCAGTAAGCTGGGTGCAGATACGCAGTATTTT
TRBJ2-6 TRBV11-3 - - CASSLDSRSANVLTF TGTGCCAGCAGCTTAGACTCAAGGTCGGCCAACGTCCTGACTTTC
TRBJ2-1 TRBV2 TRBD1 - CASIGDRLSYNEQFF TGTGCCAGCATCGGGGACAGGTTGTCCTACAATGAGCAGTTCTTC
TRBJ2-4 TRBV19 TRBD1 - CASSTSTGWDIQYF TGTGCCAGTAGTACATCGACAGGGTGGGACATTCAGTACTTC
TRBJ1-4 TRBV5-8 TRBD1 - CASSRDRGRQAQNEKLFF TGTGCCAGCAGCCGGGACAGGGGGCGTCAAGCCCAAAATGAAAAACTGTTTTTT
TRBJ1-1 TRBV6-1 TRBD1 - CASSLTREGAGAFF TGTGCCAGCAGTCTAACGCGGGAGGGGGCAGGAGCTTTCTTT
TRBJ1-5 TRBV6-1 - few CASSEDGRARQPQHF TGTGCCAGCAGTGAAGATGGGAGGGCGCGCCAGCCCCAGCATTTT
TRBJ2-3 TRBV9 TRBD2 - CASSVGSGAPTDTQYF TGTGCCAGCAGCGTGGGTAGCGGGGCCCCCACAGATACGCAGTATTTT
TRBJ1-5 TRBV19 TRBD1 - CASTVDRGNQPQHF TGTGCCAGTACCGTCGACAGGGGCAATCAGCCCCAGCATTTT
TRBJ1-1 TRBV29-1 - once CSAQAGIRGYTEAFF TGCAGCGCGCAAGCAGGGATTAGGGGTTACACTGAAGCTTTCTTT
TRBJ2-1 TRBV19 - once CASSLNFYNEQFF TGTGCCAGTAGTCTTAATTTCTACAATGAGCAGTTCTTC
TRBJ1-2 TRBV5-1 - - CASSSYREINGYTF TGCGCCAGCAGCTCTTACCGGGAGATAAATGGCTACACCTTC
TRBJ2-5 TRBV6-1 TRBD2 - CASRGLAQETQYF TGTGCCAGCAGGGGACTAGCGCAAGAGACCCAGTACTTC
TRBJ2-7 TRBV7-2 TRBD2 - CASSLGLAGELPGYEQYF TGTGCCAGCAGCCTGGGACTAGCGGGGGAACTACCCGGCTACGAGCAGTACTTC
TRBJ1-2 TRBV9 - - CASSATPTNYGYTF TGTGCCAGCAGCGCGACACCTACTAACTATGGCTACACCTTC
TRBJ2-1 TRBV10-3 - - CAISFNRDGYNEQFF TGTGCCATCAGTTTTAACCGGGACGGCTACAATGAGCAGTTCTTC
TRBJ2-3 TRBV7-8 TRBD2 - CASRTSGGAADTQYF TGTGCCAGCAGAACTAGCGGGGGCGCGGCAGATACGCAGTATTTT
TRBJ1-2 TRBV25-1 - - CASSDSFYGYTF TGTGCCAGCAGTGACTCCTTCTATGGCTACACCTTC
TRBJ1-3 TRBV5-5 TRBD1 - CASSLAGTGYGNTIYF TGTGCCAGCAGCTTGGCCGGGACAGGGTACGGAAACACCATATATTTT
TRBJ1-6 TRBV25-1 TRBD1 few CASSGDRALDSPLHF TGTGCCAGCAGTGGGGACAGGGCCCTAGATTCACCCCTCCACTTT
TRBJ1-1 TRBV28 - - CASSLFSGVLNTEAFF TGTGCCAGCAGTTTATTTTCAGGGGTCCTGAACACTGAAGCTTTCTTT
TRBJ2-1 TRBV14 TRBD1 - CASSQDLGTGNEQFF TGTGCCAGCAGCCAAGATTTAGGGACAGGGAATGAGCAGTTCTTC
TRBJ1-1 TRBV27 TRBD1 - CASSLKGQGTEAFF TGTGCCAGCAGTTTAAAAGGACAGGGCACTGAAGCTTTCTTT
TRBJ1-4 TRBV14 - once CASSRDDGREKLFF TGTGCCAGCAGCCGCGACGATGGACGGGAAAAACTGTTTTTT
TRBJ1-2 TRBV7-9 - - CASSLSGGRDYGYTF TGTGCCAGCAGTCTATCTGGGGGGCGCGACTATGGCTACACCTTC
TRBJ1-2 TRBV9 - - CASSVGDTTNYGYTF TGTGCCAGCAGCGTAGGGGACACAACTAACTATGGCTACACCTTC
TRBJ1-2 TRBV5-1 TRBD1 - CASSLITGQGAGYTF TGCGCCAGCAGCTTGATAACCGGACAGGGGGCCGGCTACACCTTC
TRBJ2-1 TRBV6-4 - - CASTGGEEGYNEQFF TGTGCCAGCACAGGCGGCGAGGAGGGCTACAATGAGCAGTTCTTC
TRBJ1-5 TRBV29-1 - - CSVGEGEGPQHF TGCAGCGTTGGGGAGGGTGAAGGGCCCCAGCATTTT
TRBJ2-5 TRBV10-2 - - CASSPKPSTSGIREETQYF TGCGCCAGCAGTCCGAAACCTTCGACTTCCGGGATCAGGGAAGAGACCCAGTACTTC
TRBJ2-3 TRBV9 TRBD2 - CASSPQVAGGFTDTQYF TGTGCCAGCAGCCCCCAAGTTGCGGGGGGTTTCACAGATACGCAGTATTTT
TRBJ2-5 TRBV5-1 - - CASSLEETQYF TGCGCCAGCAGCTTGGAAGAGACCCAGTACTTC
TRBJ2-3 TRBV7-9 - - CASSFVRGVNTDTQYF TGTGCCAGCAGCTTCGTTAGAGGGGTCAACACAGATACGCAGTATTTT
TRBJ1-5 TRBV2 - - CASSETGSSNQPQHF TGTGCCAGCAGTGAAACGGGGAGTAGCAATCAGCCCCAGCATTTT
TRBJ1-2 TRBV27 - once CASSLGPQGYGYTF TGTGCCAGCAGTTTAGGTCCTCAGGGGTATGGCTACACCTTC